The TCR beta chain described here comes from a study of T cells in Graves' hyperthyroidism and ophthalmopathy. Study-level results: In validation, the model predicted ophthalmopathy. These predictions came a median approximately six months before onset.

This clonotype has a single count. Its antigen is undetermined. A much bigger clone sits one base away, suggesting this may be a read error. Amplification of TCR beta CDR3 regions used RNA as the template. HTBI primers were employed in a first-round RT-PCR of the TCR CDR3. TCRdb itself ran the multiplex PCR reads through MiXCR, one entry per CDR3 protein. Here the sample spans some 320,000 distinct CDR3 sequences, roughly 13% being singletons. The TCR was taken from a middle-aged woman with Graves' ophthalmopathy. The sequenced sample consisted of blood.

This CDR3 is CASRYGTSGATDTQYF. Written as DNA, the CDR3 is TGTGCCAGCAGATATGGGACTAGCGGGGCTACAGATACGCAGTATTTT. J is TRBJ2-3 and V is TRBV6-9; 13 nucleotides align to TRBD2. This CDR3 has 16 amino acids. CDR1 MNHGY and CDR2 SVAAGI come from the germline V gene. J was trimmed by 3 bases and V by 6 bases; bases with no gene match: 6.